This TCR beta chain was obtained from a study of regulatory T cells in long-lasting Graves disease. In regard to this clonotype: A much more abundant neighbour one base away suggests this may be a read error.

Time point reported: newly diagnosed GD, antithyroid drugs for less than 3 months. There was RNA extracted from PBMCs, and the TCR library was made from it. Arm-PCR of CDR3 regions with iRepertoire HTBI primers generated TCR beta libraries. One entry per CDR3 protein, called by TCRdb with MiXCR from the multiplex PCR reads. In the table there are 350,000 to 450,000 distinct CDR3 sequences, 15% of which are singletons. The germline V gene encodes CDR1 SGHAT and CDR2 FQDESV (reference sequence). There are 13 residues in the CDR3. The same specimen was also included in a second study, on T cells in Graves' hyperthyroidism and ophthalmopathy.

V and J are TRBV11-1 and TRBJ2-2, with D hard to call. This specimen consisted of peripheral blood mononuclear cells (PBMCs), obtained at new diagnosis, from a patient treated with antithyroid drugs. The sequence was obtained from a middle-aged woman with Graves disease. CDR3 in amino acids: CANSIYGTGELFF. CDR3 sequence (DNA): TGCGCCAACAGCATTTACGGCACCGGGGAGCTGTTTTTT.